These 10 T cell receptor beta chains were all obtained from the same sample, sequenced in a study of blood T cell repertoires in COVID-19. Libraries were prepared by immunoSEQ multiplex PCR; TCRdb keeps only in-frame clonotypes and omits some of them. The sample consists of tens of thousands of clones, 90% of them appearing once. Input material: peripheral blood. The receptors were sampled from a man between 40 and 49 years old with acute or convalescent COVID-19.

This clone showed up just once. V usage is TRBV5-1 and J usage is TRBJ2-7, with TRBD2 matching 14 bases. The V and J ends lost 4 bases and 3 bases, in that order; junction bases with no gene match: 12. Per the germline V gene, CDR1 is SGHRS and CDR2 is YFSETQ. This CDR3 region has 18 residues. CDR3 sequence: CASSRTGTSGSRNYEQYF. The CDR3 nucleotides read TGCGCCAGCAGCCGGACCGGGACTAGCGGGAGTCGAAACTACGAGCAGTACTTC.

The V and J genes are TRBV30 and TRBJ1-3; the match to TRBD1 covers 9 bases. The CDR3 runs to 15 residues. Unmatched junction bases numbered 4, after V lost 2 bases and J lost 2 bases. CDR1 GTSNPN and CDR2 SVGIG come from the germline V gene (reference sequence). CDR3 sequence reads: CAWSWDRAAGNTIYF. CDR3 in DNA: TGTGCCTGGAGTTGGGACAGGGCGGCTGGAAACACCATATATTTT.

The genes are TRBV3-1 (or the pseudogene TRBV3-2) and TRBJ2-5; 8 nucleotides line up with TRBD1. This CDR3 comprises 14 residues. The germline CDR1 and CDR2 sequences are LGHDT and YNNKEL (reference sequence). The ends lost 3 bases at V and 6 bases at J; junction bases unmatched: 6. CDR3 sequence (DNA): TGTGCCAGCAGCCAGGGACAGGAGAGGAAGACCCAGTACTTC. It codes for CASSQGQERKTQYF.

This clone appeared once. CDR3 DNA sequence: TGCAGCGTTGGGGCGGGAGGGAATGAGCAGTTCTTC. This gives the protein CSVGAGGNEQFF. J is TRBJ2-1 and V is TRBV29-1; 9 bases are shared with TRBD2. Germline V gene data show CDR1 as SQVTM and CDR2 as ANQGSEA. This CDR3 region has 12 residues. V lost 4 bases, J lost 7 bases, and 2 bases stayed unmatched.

This sequence joins TRBV27 and TRBJ1-5; D remains unclear. The CDR3 consists of 14 residues. Trimming pared 2 bases from V and 1 base from J, leaving 6 bases between. Germline lookup yields CDR1 MNHEY and CDR2 SMNVEV (reference sequence). CDR3 in amino acids: CASSLAGSNQPQHF. The DNA of the CDR3 is TGTGCCAGCAGTTTAGCGGGGAGCAATCAGCCCCAGCATTTT.

The count of this clone is one. The chain recombines TRBV27 with TRBJ1-1; 7 nucleotides line up with TRBD1. Losses at the gene ends were 4 bases for V and 3 bases for J; bases not matched to a gene: 11. Germline CDR1 and CDR2: MNHEY and SMNVEV (reference sequence). The CDR3 runs to 16 residues. The chain's CDR3 is CASSSYRGPGDTEAFF. CDR3 nucleotide sequence: TGTGCCAGCAGTTCCTACAGGGGCCCAGGGGACACTGAAGCTTTCTTT.

The J gene is TRBJ2-5, the V gene TRBV5-4, with 8 bases identical to TRBD2. This CDR3 spans 18 amino acids. The J segment lost 7 bases and the V segment lost 3 bases, leaving 20 bases of the junction unmatched. The germline CDR1 and CDR2 sequences are SGHNT and YYREEE (reference sequence). CDR3 bases: TGTGCCAGCAGCTGGGGACTAGGCGCCGGGGGGGGCAGTGCGACCCAGTACTTC. This gives the protein CASSWGLGAGGGSATQYF.

The chain uses TRBV4-1 and TRBJ2-7; 10 bases line up with TRBD2. Germline trimming cut 4 bases from V and 4 bases from J; bases unmatched to any gene: 16. CDR1 MGHRA and CDR2 YSYEKL come from the germline V gene. This CDR3 has 18 amino acids. This CDR3 is CASSLLEGHSGRLYEQYF. The CDR3 region has the DNA TGCGCCAGCAGCCTATTAGAGGGCCATAGCGGGAGGTTGTACGAGCAGTACTTC.

The chain has TRBV5-1 and TRBJ1-2; 10 bases map to TRBD1. This CDR3 spans 16 amino acids. Looked up from germline, CDR1 is SGHRS and CDR2 is YFSETQ. V trimming: 4 bases; J trimming: 4 bases; junction bases outside the gene matches: 10. The CDR3 sequence: CASSLRPGQGTYGYTF. CDR3 sequence (DNA): TGCGCCAGCAGCCTAAGACCGGGACAGGGGACCTATGGCTACACCTTC.

The rearrangement joins TRBV7-2 to TRBJ2-5; 8 nucleotides line up with TRBD2. This CDR3 is 14 amino acids long. Germline CDR1 and CDR2: SGHTA and FQGNSA. With 1 base clipped from V and 3 bases from J, the junction kept 1 base outside the gene matches. The CDR3 protein is CASSLELAEETQYF. The CDR3 bases are TGTGCCAGCAGCTTAGAACTAGCGGAAGAGACCCAGTACTTC.